Listed below are T cell receptor beta chains from one sample, sequenced in a study of blood T cell repertoires in COVID-19. Repertoires were generated with immunoSEQ multiplex PCR, while TCRdb's copy carries only in-frame clones and drops some. Counted here are about 370,000 clones, 80% to 90% occurring once; the ten biggest clones make up approximately 1%. The sequencing sample was made of PBMCs or T cells enriched from blood (not recorded which). These receptors were collected from a man aged 18 to 35 who had recovered from COVID-19. Each CDR3 is given without its conserved first and last residue. The order of the fields is clone size, V gene, CDR3 protein. Clone size is given for some rows only: seen once, a few or many times, or a class if the clone is expanded.

NA TRBV2 ASSEGRSNQPQH
NA TRBV3-1/TRBV3-2 ASSQDGTGLTGANVLT
NA TRBV29-1 SVGSSTYEQY
NA TRBV7-2 ASSTAGQAITDTQY
NA TRBV29-1 SGLDRGVGTEAF
once TRBV27 ASSSGQFLGEKLF
NA TRBV2 ASSVFGAYEKLF
once TRBV11-3 ASALSSGGSLRELF
NA TRBV25-1 ASSGGTGGWLAYEQY
NA TRBV28 ASSSQDRASHEQY
NA TRBV27 ASSAAEGETQY
NA TRBV4-2 ASSPHPPDSTEAF
NA TRBV19 ASTPTSGRSSEQY
few TRBV10-2 ASRRGDTQY
NA TRBV28 ASSVRGTGTEAF
NA TRBV18 ASSPPLVPGTEDTDTQY
NA TRBV5-1 ASSRDRLGVV
NA TRBV5-1 ASTRTSGGDEQY
NA TRBV4-1 ASRPDAQGVLYNEQF
NA TRBV14 ASSQGRGPTVGYT
NA TRBV5-1 ASSLGTGVTGELF
NA TRBV29-1 SVEGQGATEAF
NA TRBV29-1 SVSGTEAF
NA TRBV18 ASSPSSGGSYEQY
NA TRBV9 ASSGGQGSNQPQH
NA TRBV2 ASSDWASGGYNEQF
NA TRBV3-1/TRBV3-2 ASSPGQGTINEQF
NA TRBV6-6 ASSYAALDSTGQY
NA TRBV6-5 ASTRSQNYGYT
NA TRBV5-1 ASSRQGEGSYGYT
NA TRBV11-2 ASIELGGLNYGYT
NA TRBV7-9 ASSSGTPNSPLH
NA TRBV30 AWGPDAYEQY
once TRBV5-1 ASSSGTGGGNQPQH
NA TRBV5-1 ASSQGQGGLTEAF
NA TRBV10-3 AISYQNPQETQY
NA TRBV11-1 ASCRGEVETQY
few TRBV5-1 ASSLGAHNQPQH
NA TRBV4-1 ASRGLYEADEQF
NA TRBV7-3 ASSSGTGWTEAF
once TRBV7-9 ASSLADRGLLETQY
NA TRBV18 ASSPGLANTEAF
NA TRBV5-1 ASSPFLSGTSGEGEQF
NA TRBV27 ASSGQGSYEQY
NA TRBV10-3 AISEYGGNEAF
NA TRBV3-1/TRBV3-2 ASNPGGKSPLH
NA TRBV11-2 ASSLRDEQF
NA TRBV9 ASSVAAGGHKETQY
once TRBV6-5 ASSLRGGTYEQY
NA TRBV5-3 ARSWGRSRTGGFSYGYT
NA TRBV6-5 ATRPDQVNTEAF
NA TRBV2 ASSAQGIGGYT
NA TRBV3-1/TRBV3-2 ASSTTASEKLF
NA TRBV2 ASKRQIGGPQH
NA TRBV7-3 ASSSTAAGFTEAF
NA TRBV7-9 ASSYSPGANVLT
NA TRBV5-1 ASSLTDSGAYGYT
NA TRBV18 ASSSRERDTQY
NA TRBV25-1 ASSEAGGASGRETQY